The sequence of this T cell receptor (beta chain) was determined in a study of cytomegalovirus exposure and HLA in healthy donors. Points from the study as a whole: TCR beta sequences reportedly predicted the HLA-A and HLA-B alleles of most subjects accurately. Some TCR beta chains (roughly 160 of them) were listed as cytomegalovirus-associated.

Germline CDR1 is KGHSH and CDR2 is LQKENI. The V and J ends lost 5 bases and 0 bases, in that order; junction bases with no gene match: 4. CDR3 length: 14 residues. Despite likely unrecorded immune exposures, the donors were nominally healthy at the time of sampling. Remarks on this clone: Its antigen is unknown.

The PCR made use of 60 Vbeta and 13 Jbeta primers. Using immunoSEQ multiplex PCR, the repertoire was profiled, and TCRdb retains in-frame clones only, with some absent. Of about 89,000 clones detected, around 85% appear once; the ten largest clones hold over 7%. The V gene is TRBV18, the J gene TRBJ2-7, with 7 bases fitting TRBD2. The clonotype was recovered from a man between 40 and 49 years old in good health and CMV-seropositive. Sequencing was performed on PBMCs. Written as DNA, the CDR3 is TGTGCCAGCTCAGCTAGCGGAAGCTCCTACGAGCAGTACTTC. It specifies CASSASGSSYEQYF.